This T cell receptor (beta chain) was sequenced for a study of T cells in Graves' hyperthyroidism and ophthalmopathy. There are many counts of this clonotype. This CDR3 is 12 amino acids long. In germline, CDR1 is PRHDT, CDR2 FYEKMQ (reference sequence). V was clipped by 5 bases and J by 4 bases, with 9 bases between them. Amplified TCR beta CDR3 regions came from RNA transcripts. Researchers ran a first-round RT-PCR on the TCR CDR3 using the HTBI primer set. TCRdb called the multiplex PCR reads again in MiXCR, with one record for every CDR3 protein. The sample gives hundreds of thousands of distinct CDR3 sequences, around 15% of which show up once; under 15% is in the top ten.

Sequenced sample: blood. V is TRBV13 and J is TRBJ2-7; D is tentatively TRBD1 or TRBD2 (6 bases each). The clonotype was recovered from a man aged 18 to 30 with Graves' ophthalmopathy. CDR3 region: CASSGGLYEQYF. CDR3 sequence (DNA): TGTGCCAGCAGCGGGGGGCTGTACGAGCAGTACTTC.